This T cell receptor (beta chain) originates from a study of blood T cells in healthy people across ages. A sample-barcoded 5' primer and a J-beta primer mix were used in a second PCR of roughly 7 to 12 cycles. TCRdb itself ran the 5' RACE reads through MiXCR, one entry per CDR3 protein. The table includes about 800,000 distinct CDR3 sequences, around 25% detected once. This clonotype was found a few times. The CDR3 has 12 amino acids. The V end was cut by 3 bases, the J end by 3 bases, with 4 bases between. The germline CDR1 and CDR2 sequences are LGHDT and YNNKEL (reference sequence). Separately, the same data were catalogued under a study of T cells of mothers and their children. That study reports: Each child contributed roughly 3.2 million TCR beta CDR3 reads, while each mother contributed over 8 million.

The chain is built from TRBV3-1 and TRBJ2-3; no definite D call. The sequenced sample consisted of blood. The TCR originated in a boy aged 5-17 years in good health. The CDR3 loop is CASSHQTDTQYF. CDR3 in DNA: TGTGCCAGCAGCCATCAGACAGATACGCAGTATTTT.